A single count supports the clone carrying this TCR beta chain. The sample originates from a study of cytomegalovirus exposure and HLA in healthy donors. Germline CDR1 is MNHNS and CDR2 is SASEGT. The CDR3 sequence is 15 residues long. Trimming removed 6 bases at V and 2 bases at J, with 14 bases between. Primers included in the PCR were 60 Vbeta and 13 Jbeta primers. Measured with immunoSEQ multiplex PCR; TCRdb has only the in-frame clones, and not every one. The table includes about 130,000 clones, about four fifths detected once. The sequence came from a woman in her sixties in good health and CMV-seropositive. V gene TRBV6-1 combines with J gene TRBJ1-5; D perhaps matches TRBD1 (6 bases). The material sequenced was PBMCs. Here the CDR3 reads CASRMDRTGNQPQHF. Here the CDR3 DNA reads TGTGCCAGCAGAATGGACAGAACGGGCAATCAGCCCCAGCATTTT.